What follows are 24 T cell receptor beta chains derived from one specimen sequenced in a study of T cells in Graves' hyperthyroidism and ophthalmopathy. The source material, RNA transcripts, was used to amplify TCR beta CDR3 regions. HTBI primers were used for first-round RT-PCR of the TCR CDR3. TCRdb re-called the multiplex PCR reads with MiXCR, one entry per CDR3 protein. The profile shows 380,000 or so distinct CDR3 sequences, about 14% of them singletons. Specimen: blood. The origin of the receptors is a woman in her 30s with Graves' hyperthyroidism.

This clonotype turned up a few times. V and J are TRBV24-1 and TRBJ2-5; no clear D. Trimming removed 4 bases from V and 5 bases from J, with 13 bases in between. Per the germline V gene, CDR1 is KGHDR and CDR2 is SFDVKD. This CDR3 spans 14 amino acids. The CDR3 DNA reads as TGTGCCACCAGTGAACCAGACCTCGGGGAGACCCAGTACTTC. This codes for CATSEPDLGETQYF.

This sequence joins TRBV18 and TRBJ1-1; D remains unclear. Trimming removed 3 bases at V and 1 base at J, with 9 bases between. CDR3 length: 14 residues. Germline CDR1 KGHSH, CDR2 LQKENI. The CDR3 DNA sequence: TGTGCCAGCTCACCCGACTACGGGAACACTGAAGCTTTCTTT. Its protein is CASSPDYGNTEAFF.

This clonotype was counted many times. The rearrangement links TRBV18 to TRBJ1-5, with D maybe TRBD1 (5 bases). CDR3 length equals 14 residues. Germline loops: CDR1 KGHSH, CDR2 LQKENI. V was cut by 3 bases and J by 4 bases, with 10 bases left in between. CDR3 residues: CASSPREGNQPQHF. In nucleotides, the CDR3 is TGTGCCAGCTCACCCAGGGAAGGGAATCAGCCCCAGCATTTT.

This clonotype was counted a few times. This chain uses TRBV11-2 with TRBJ1-4, with D possibly being TRBD1 (5 bases). The germline CDR1 and CDR2 sequences are SGHAT and FQNNGV. The ends were cut back, 5 bases at V and 5 bases at J, with 18 bases in the middle. The CDR3 is 16 amino acids. CDR3 amino acids: CASSLQPGRTNEKLFF. CDR3 DNA: TGTGCCAGCAGCCTACAACCGGGACGGACAAATGAAAAACTGTTTTTT.

V gene TRBV25-1 combines with J gene TRBJ2-1; D is possibly TRBD2 (5 bases). The germline CDR1 and CDR2 sequences are MGHDK and SYGVNS. The CDR3 is made up of 17 amino acids. V was clipped by 3 bases and J by 7 bases, with 22 bases between them. This CDR3 reads CASSDPSRDLMRNEQFF. CDR3 coding DNA: TGTGCCAGCAGTGACCCCTCCCGGGATCTCATGAGAAATGAGCAGTTCTTC.

This sequence joins TRBV7-9 and TRBJ1-2, with unresolved D. Germline V CDR1 and CDR2: SEHNR, FQNEAQ (reference sequence). The CDR3 spans 12 residues. Trimming took off 4 bases at V and 8 bases at J, with 11 bases between the two ends. The CDR3 nucleotides read TGTGCCAGCAGCTATCCTGATCGCGGCTACACCTTC. Residues: CASSYPDRGYTF.

This sequence joins TRBV6-5 and TRBJ2-7; no clear D gene. Germline CDR1 and CDR2: MNHEY and SVGAGI. The V and J ends lost 0 bases and 6 bases respectively, with 9 bases between them. The CDR3 is made up of 13 amino acids. DNA of the CDR3: TGTGCCAGCAGTTACTCGAGTGAGCGCGAGCAGTACTTC. It translates to CASSYSSEREQYF.

The gene calls are TRBV9 and TRBJ2-1, with 7 bases lining up with TRBD2. V lost 3 bases to trimming and J lost 5 bases; unmatched junction nucleotides: 5. Germline V lookup: CDR1 SGDLS, CDR2 YYNGEE. The CDR3 has 14 amino acids. CDR3 protein: CASSGAGENNEQFF. CDR3 coding DNA: TGTGCCAGCAGCGGTGCGGGAGAGAACAATGAGCAGTTCTTC.

This clonotype has a count of ten or more. This rearrangement joins TRBV7-2 to TRBJ2-3; D not resolved. The CDR3 runs to 14 residues. V lost 4 bases to trimming and J lost 0 bases, with 8 bases between them. Looked up from germline, CDR1 is SGHTA and CDR2 is FQGNSA. As DNA, the CDR3 is TGTGCCAGCAGCTCAGAGAGGAGCACAGATACGCAGTATTTT. Translated: CASSSERSTDTQYF.

The rearrangement uses TRBV7-9 and TRBJ2-7; D tentatively fits TRBD1 or TRBD2 (5 bases each). CDR1 and CDR2 from the germline V gene are SEHNR and FQNEAQ (reference sequence). V gave up 4 bases and J gave up 3 bases, with 19 bases separating them. CDR3 length equals 16 residues. The CDR3 DNA is TGTGCCAGCAGCTACAAAGAGGGGTCCCCCTTCTACGAGCAGTACTTC. As protein: CASSYKEGSPFYEQYF.

This clonotype was counted ten times or more. The chain combines TRBV10-3 with TRBJ2-3, with 10 bases fitting TRBD2. J gave up 8 bases and V 0 bases, and 5 bases lay outside the gene matches. The germline V gene has CDR1 ENHRY and CDR2 SYGVKD. The CDR3 consists of 15 residues. CDR3 coding DNA: TGTGCCATCAGTGAGTCCCTAGCGGGAGTGGGTACGCAGTATTTT. Its translation is CAISESLAGVGTQYF.

This clonotype was picked up a small number of times. CDR3 coding DNA: TGCGCCAGCAGTGGACGAACGACTACTGAAGATAGGGAGACCCAGTACTTC. Protein sequence: CASSGRTTTEDRETQYF. V gene TRBV10-2 combines with J gene TRBJ2-5, with a tentative D call TRBD2 (5 bases). The CDR3 is made up of 17 amino acids. Trimming shortened V by 4 bases and J by 5 bases, and 23 bases separated the two germline ends. Per the germline V gene, CDR1 is WSHSY and CDR2 is SAAADI.

There are many counts of this clonotype. The rearrangement links TRBV10-1 to TRBJ2-5; 8 bases align to TRBD1. Looked up from germline, CDR1 is WNHNN and CDR2 is SYGVQD (reference sequence). This CDR3 has 14 residues. V lost 6 bases and J lost 1; bases outside the gene matches: 4. This CDR3 reads CASSGDRGQETQYF. The CDR3 nucleotides read TGCGCCAGCAGCGGAGACAGGGGCCAAGAGACCCAGTACTTC.

The rearrangement links TRBV12-3 or TRBV12-4 to TRBJ2-5; D might be TRBD2 (6 bases). V dropped 1 base and J dropped 4 bases, with 19 bases sitting between them. The CDR3 is 17 amino acids. The CDR3 coding sequence is TGTGCCAGCAGTTTAGGGGCTAGCGAGAGGGCCGTAGAGACCCAGTACTTC. It codes for CASSLGASERAVETQYF.

V is TRBV12-3 or TRBV12-4 and J is TRBJ2-7; D not resolved. This CDR3 is built from 14 residues. V was pared by 5 bases and J by 1 base, with 12 bases between. The CDR3 nucleotides read TGTGCCAGCAGTCGACGGACCGGGTCCTACGAGCAGTACTTC. It specifies CASSRRTGSYEQYF.

V gene TRBV9 combines with J gene TRBJ2-6, with D unclear. V dropped 1 base and J dropped 0 bases, with 14 bases sitting between them. The CDR3 covers 18 residues. The germline gives CDR1 SGDLS, CDR2 YYNGEE. The CDR3 protein is CASSVTPQLSSGANVLTF. The CDR3 DNA sequence: TGTGCCAGCAGCGTAACCCCCCAGTTAAGCTCTGGGGCCAACGTCCTGACTTTC.

This clonotype has a handful of counts. The chain recombines TRBV5-6 with TRBJ2-1; 8 bases line up with TRBD2. Trimming at V came to 1 base and at J to 9 bases, leaving 12 bases not matched to a gene. Per the germline V gene, CDR1 is SGHDT and CDR2 is YYEEEE. This CDR3 is built from 16 residues. In nucleotides, the CDR3 is TGTGCCAGCAGCTTGAGCCCCCGGGGGACTAGTGGTGAGCAGTTCTTC. Residues: CASSLSPRGTSGEQFF. Drawing the rest from reference TRBV5-6 and TRBJ2-1, the complete variable domain is DAGVTQSPTHLIKTRGQQVTLRCSPKSGHDTVSWYQQALGQGPQFIFQYYEEEERQRGNFPDRFSGHQFPNYSSELNVNALLLGDSALYLCASSLSPRGTSGEQFFGPGTRLTVL.

The chain employs TRBV4-3 and TRBJ2-7; 10 positions match TRBD2. Trimming cost V 1 base and J 5 bases; bases outside gene matches: 14. The CDR3 extends over 18 amino acids. In germline, CDR1 is LGHNA, CDR2 YSLEER. CDR3 sequence (DNA): TGCGCCAGCAGCCAAGGGGGGGAGCTAGCGGGAGCCGTTGACGAGCAGTACTTC. Residues: CASSQGGELAGAVDEQYF.

J is TRBJ1-2 and V is TRBV19; weak D call: TRBD1 (5 bases). Trimming took off 3 bases at V and 4 bases at J, with 15 bases between the two ends. The V gene's germline CDR1 is LNHDA and CDR2 SQIVND (reference sequence). This CDR3 has 15 residues. CDR3 sequence: CASSIGRVVGYGYTF. Written as DNA, the CDR3 is TGTGCCAGTAGTATCGGCAGGGTAGTAGGCTATGGCTACACCTTC. Looking up the rest from reference TRBV19 and TRBJ1-2 gives the full variable domain: DGGITQSPKYLFRKEGQNVTLSCEQNLNHDAMYWYRQDPGQGLRLIYYSQIVNDFQKGDIAEGYSVSREKKESFPLTVTSAQKNPTAFYLCASSIGRVVGYGYTFGSGTRLTVV.

The CDR3 region has the DNA TGTGCCAGCATGACTAGCGGAGCCTACAATGAGCAGTTCTTC. Its protein is CASMTSGAYNEQFF. V usage is TRBV6-1 and J usage is TRBJ2-1; 9 bases fit TRBD2. Trimming cost V 7 bases and J 2 bases; bases outside gene matches: 3. This CDR3 contains 14 residues. CDR1 is MNHNS and CDR2 is SASEGT in the germline V gene.

This clonotype appeared many times. The gene calls are TRBV12-3 or TRBV12-4 and TRBJ2-2; 11 nucleotides match TRBD2. The junction had 8 bases not matched to a gene; V was cut back by 7 bases and J by 7 bases. The CDR3 totals 15 residues. The CDR3 DNA sequence: TGTGCCAGCATTTCCCCCGGGACTAGCGGCGGGGAGCTGTTTTTT. Translating it yields CASISPGTSGGELFF.

This clonotype was counted at least ten times. The V and J genes are TRBV7-8 and TRBJ1-1; the D gene is possibly TRBD1 (6 bases). The CDR3 is 17 residues long. Trimming stripped 3 bases from V and 0 bases from J, with 17 bases between. From germline, CDR1 is SGHVS and CDR2 FQNEAQ. CDR3 DNA sequence: TGTGCCAGCAGCTTTACAGGGCTGCGTCGGATGAACACTGAAGCTTTCTTT. Translation gives CASSFTGLRRMNTEAFF.

Comment on this clonotype: Without the conserved terminal phenylalanine or tryptophan, this CDR3 likely stems from a read error. This chain links TRBV7-2 with TRBJ2-1; 9 nucleotides align to TRBD2. The CDR3 totals 15 residues. V dropped 3 bases and J dropped 6; count of bases not matched to a gene: 6. CDR1 is SGHTA and CDR2 is FQGNSA in the germline V gene. This CDR3 is CASSLLAGVGNEQFC. DNA for the CDR3: TGTGCCAGCAGCTTGTTAGCGGGAGTTGGCAATGAGCAGTTCTGC.

This clonotype was found many times. The chain employs TRBV7-2 and TRBJ2-2; D unresolved. V was cut by 5 bases and J by 4 bases, with 8 bases left in between. The CDR3 extends over 13 amino acids. The germline V gene encodes CDR1 SGHTA and CDR2 FQGNSA. The CDR3 sequence: CASSLSTTGELFF. The CDR3 bases are TGTGCCAGCAGCCTTTCAACCACCGGGGAGCTGTTTTTT.